Described below is a single T cell receptor (beta chain) sequence and its context. The antigen remains undetermined. This entry is derived from a study of blood T cells in healthy people across ages. V lost 1 base and J lost 0, with 10 bases in between. Per germline, CDR1 SGHNT and CDR2 YENEEA. The CDR3 contains 15 residues. Whole-study results and caveats: Per million T cells, TCR beta diversity dropped roughly linearly as age increased.

Alongside a J-beta primer mix, a sample-barcoded 5' primer served in a second PCR lasting about 6 to 11 cycles. TCRdb ran MiXCR on the 5' RACE reads and lists one entry per CDR3 protein. Seen here are fewer than 800,000 distinct CDR3 sequences, around 25% observed once, and the top ten hold roughly a tenth. The same sample was also used in a study of T cells of mothers and their children. As that study records: Donors were three healthy Caucasian mothers and their six children.

Material for sequencing was blood. The chain joins TRBV11-3 to TRBJ2-7, with D perhaps TRBD1 (5 bases). The sequence came from a boy younger than 18 in good health. Here the CDR3 reads CASSLGTPSSYEQYF. CDR3 nucleotides: TGTGCCAGCAGCTTAGGGACACCAAGCTCCTACGAGCAGTACTTC.